This TCR beta chain was documented in a study of shared clonotypes between healthy human individuals. Study background: Serving as donors were two women and a few men, whose ages spanned 18 to 49.

A note on this clone: The antigen remains undetermined.

V lost 5 bases and J 5 bases, leaving 13 bases between the germline ends. This CDR3 region has 14 residues. The germline CDR1 and CDR2 sequences are SGHDN and FVKESK. The study's findings and limits: Richness estimates generally favored naive over memory subsets. Unshared clonotypes carried lower generation probabilities than those common to all four donors.

At deep level, the assay was performed. The data were produced by immunoSEQ multiplex PCR, yet TCRdb's version contains in-frame clones alone and is incomplete. The sample consists of about 110,000 clones, around 71% of them appearing once. This sequence joins TRBV14 and TRBJ2-1; D possibly corresponds to TRBD2 (5 bases). The clonotype comes from a young woman in good health. Sequencing was done on a sample of memory CD8+ T cells sorted from blood. The sample's subset: CD45RO+ cells pooled with CCR7-negative TemRA cells. CDR3 protein: CASSSRERDNEQFF. CDR3 DNA sequence: TGTGCCAGCAGCTCAAGGGAGAGAGACAATGAGCAGTTCTTC.